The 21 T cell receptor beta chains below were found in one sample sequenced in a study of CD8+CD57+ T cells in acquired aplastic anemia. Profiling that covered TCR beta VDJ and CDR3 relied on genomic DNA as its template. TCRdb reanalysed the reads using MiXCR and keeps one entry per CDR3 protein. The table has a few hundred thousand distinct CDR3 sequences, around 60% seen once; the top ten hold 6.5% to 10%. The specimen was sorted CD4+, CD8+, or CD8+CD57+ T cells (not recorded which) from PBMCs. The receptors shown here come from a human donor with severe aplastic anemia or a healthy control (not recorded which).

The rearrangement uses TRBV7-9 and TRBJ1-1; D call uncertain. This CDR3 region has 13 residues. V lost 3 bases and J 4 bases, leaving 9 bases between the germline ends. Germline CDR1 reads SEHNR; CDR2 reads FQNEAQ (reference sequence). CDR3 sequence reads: CASSLPPRTEAFF. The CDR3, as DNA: TGTGCCAGCAGCTTGCCACCGCGCACTGAAGCTTTCTTT.

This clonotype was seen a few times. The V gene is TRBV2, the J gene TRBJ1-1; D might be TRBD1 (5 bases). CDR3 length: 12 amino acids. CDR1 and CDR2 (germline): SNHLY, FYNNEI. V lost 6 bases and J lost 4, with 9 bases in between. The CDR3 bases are TGTGCCAGCAGGGGGGAGGGCACTGAAGCTTTCTTT. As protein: CASRGEGTEAFF.

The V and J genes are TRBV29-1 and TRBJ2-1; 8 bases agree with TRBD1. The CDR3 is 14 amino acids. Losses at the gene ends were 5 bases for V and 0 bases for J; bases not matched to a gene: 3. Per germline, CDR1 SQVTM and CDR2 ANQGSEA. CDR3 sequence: CSVRTGISYNEQFF. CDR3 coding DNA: TGCAGCGTTCGGACAGGGATCTCCTACAATGAGCAGTTCTTC.

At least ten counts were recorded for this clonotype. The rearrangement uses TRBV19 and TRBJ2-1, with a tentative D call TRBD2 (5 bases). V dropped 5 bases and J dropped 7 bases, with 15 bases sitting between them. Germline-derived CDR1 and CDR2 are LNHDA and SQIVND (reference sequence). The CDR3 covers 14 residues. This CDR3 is CASSEGGLGNEQFF. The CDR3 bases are TGTGCCAGTAGTGAGGGCGGGCTTGGAAATGAGCAGTTCTTC.

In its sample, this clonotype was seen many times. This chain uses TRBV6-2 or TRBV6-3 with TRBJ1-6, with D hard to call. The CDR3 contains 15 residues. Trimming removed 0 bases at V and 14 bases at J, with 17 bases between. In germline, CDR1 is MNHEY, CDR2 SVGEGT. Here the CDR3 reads CASSYSTPKGGALHF. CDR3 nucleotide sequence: TGTGCCAGCAGTTACTCGACGCCCAAGGGCGGAGCCCTCCACTTT.

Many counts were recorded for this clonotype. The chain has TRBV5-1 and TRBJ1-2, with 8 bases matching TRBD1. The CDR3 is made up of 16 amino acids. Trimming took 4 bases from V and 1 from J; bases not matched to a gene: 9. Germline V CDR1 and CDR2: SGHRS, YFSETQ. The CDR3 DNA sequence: TGCGCCAGCAGCGTATTCACAGGGGGAGATAACTATGGCTACACCTTC. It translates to CASSVFTGGDNYGYTF.

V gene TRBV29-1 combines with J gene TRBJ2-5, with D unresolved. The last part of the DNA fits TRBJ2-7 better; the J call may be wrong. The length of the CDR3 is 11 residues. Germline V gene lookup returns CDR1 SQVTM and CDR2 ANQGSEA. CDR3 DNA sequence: TGCAGCGTTCTAAGTGCTGCCGAGCAGTACTTC. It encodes CSVLSAAEQYF.

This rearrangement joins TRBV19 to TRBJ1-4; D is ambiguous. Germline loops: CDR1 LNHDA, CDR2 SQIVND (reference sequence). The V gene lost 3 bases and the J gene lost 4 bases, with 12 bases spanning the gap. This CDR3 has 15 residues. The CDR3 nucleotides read TGTGCCAGTAGTATGGTCGCGGGTTATAATGAAAAACTGTTTTTT. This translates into CASSMVAGYNEKLFF.

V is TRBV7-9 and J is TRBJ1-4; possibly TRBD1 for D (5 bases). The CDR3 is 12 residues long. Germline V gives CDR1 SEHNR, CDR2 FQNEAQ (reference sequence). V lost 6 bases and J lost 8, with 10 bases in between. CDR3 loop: CASRAGGEKLFF. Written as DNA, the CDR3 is TGTGCCAGCAGAGCGGGGGGAGAAAAACTGTTTTTT.

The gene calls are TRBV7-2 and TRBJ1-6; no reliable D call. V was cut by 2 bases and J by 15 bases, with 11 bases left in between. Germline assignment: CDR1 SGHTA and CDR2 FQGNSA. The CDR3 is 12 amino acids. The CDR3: CASSLSTQHLHF. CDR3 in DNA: TGTGCCAGCAGCTTAAGTACACAGCACCTCCACTTT.

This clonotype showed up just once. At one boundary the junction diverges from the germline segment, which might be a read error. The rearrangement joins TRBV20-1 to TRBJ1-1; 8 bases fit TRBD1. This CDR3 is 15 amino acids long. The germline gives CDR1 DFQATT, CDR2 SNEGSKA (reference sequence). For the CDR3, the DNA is TGCAGTGCTAGGTGGCAGGGGGCGAAGAACACTGGAGCTTTCTTT. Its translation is CSARWQGAKNTGAFF.

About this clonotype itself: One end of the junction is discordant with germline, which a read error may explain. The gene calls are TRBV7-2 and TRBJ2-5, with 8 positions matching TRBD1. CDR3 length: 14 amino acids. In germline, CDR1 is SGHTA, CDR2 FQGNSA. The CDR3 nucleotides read TGTGCCAGCAGCCCGGACAGGGTACAAGAGATCCAGTACTTC. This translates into CASSPDRVQEIQYF.

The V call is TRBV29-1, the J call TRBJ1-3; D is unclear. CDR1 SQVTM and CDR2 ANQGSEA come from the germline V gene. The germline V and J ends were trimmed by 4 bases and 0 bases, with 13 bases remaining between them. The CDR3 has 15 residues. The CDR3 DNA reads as TGCAGCGTTGGGGTGGTAGGCGGCTCTGGAAACACCATATATTTT. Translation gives CSVGVVGGSGNTIYF.

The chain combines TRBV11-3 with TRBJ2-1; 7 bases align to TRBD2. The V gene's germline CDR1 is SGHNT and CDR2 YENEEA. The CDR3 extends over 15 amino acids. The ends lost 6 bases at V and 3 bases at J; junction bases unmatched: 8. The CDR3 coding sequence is TGTGCCAGCAGTCCTGGGACTACCCTCTACAATGAGCAGTTCTTC. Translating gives CASSPGTTLYNEQFF.

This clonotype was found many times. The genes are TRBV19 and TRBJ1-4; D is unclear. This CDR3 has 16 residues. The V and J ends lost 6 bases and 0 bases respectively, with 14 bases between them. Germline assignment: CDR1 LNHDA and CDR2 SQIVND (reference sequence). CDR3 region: CASRVDKTATNEKLFF. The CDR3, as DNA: TGTGCCAGTAGAGTTGACAAAACAGCAACTAATGAAAAACTGTTTTTT.

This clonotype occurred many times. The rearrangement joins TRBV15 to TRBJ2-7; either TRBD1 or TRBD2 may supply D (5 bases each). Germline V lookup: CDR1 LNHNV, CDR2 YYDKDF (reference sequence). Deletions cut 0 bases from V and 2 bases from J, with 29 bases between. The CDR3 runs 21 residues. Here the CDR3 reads CATSRDSFLTEGSWGTYEQYF. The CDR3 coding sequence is TGTGCCACCAGCAGAGATTCCTTTCTGACAGAGGGGAGCTGGGGAACCTACGAGCAGTACTTC.

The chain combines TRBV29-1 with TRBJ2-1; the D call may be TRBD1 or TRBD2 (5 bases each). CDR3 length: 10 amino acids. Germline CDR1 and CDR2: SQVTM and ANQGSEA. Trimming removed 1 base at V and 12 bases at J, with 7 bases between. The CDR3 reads CSVEVGTQFF. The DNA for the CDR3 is TGCAGCGTTGAAGTGGGGACGCAGTTCTTC.

The CDR3 DNA sequence: TGTGCCAGCAGCTTAATGGAGCGGCTGCCGCAGTTCTTC. This encodes CASSLMERLPQFF. The V gene is TRBV7-3, the J gene TRBJ2-1, with a weak D call TRBD2 (5 bases). The CDR3 has 13 amino acids. Germline CDR1 is SGHTA and CDR2 is FQGTGA. V gave up 1 base and J gave up 12 bases, with 13 bases separating them.

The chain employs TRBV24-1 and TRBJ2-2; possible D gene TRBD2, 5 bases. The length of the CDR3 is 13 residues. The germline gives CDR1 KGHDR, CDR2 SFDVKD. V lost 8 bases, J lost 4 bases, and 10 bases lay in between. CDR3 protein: CATTGSGTGELFF. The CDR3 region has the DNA TGTGCCACCACAGGAAGCGGCACCGGGGAGCTGTTTTTT.

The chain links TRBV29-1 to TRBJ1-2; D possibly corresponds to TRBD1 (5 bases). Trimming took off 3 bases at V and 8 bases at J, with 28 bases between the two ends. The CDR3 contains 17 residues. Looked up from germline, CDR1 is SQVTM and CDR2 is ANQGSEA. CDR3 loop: CSVDHPSRRDSHVGYTF. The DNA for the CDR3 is TGCAGCGTTGACCACCCTAGCCGCAGGGATTCCCATGTGGGCTACACCTTC.

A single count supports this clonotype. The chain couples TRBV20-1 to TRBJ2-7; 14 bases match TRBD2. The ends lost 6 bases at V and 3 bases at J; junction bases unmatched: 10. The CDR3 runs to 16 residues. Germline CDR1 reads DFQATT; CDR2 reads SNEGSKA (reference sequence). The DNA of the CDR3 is TGCAGTGCCACACCGGGACTAGCGGGGGCCAACTACGAGCAGTACTTC. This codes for CSATPGLAGANYEQYF.